Shown below are 14 T cell receptor beta chains from a single sample sequenced in a study of T cell responses to AZD1222 COVID-19 vaccine. TCRdb's copy holds only in-frame clones and misses some; the assay was immunoSEQ multiplex PCR. The table has over 150,000 clones, about 91% seen once. Sequencing used peripheral blood, obtained on day 0 of MenACWY control vaccination. The receptors here all came from an adult in good health.

The rearrangement uses TRBV7-8 and TRBJ2-5, with 7 bases matching TRBD1. Germline V gene data show CDR1 as SGHVS and CDR2 as FQNEAQ. The CDR3 sequence is 15 residues long. V lost 1 base and J lost 4; bases outside the gene matches: 6. The DNA for the CDR3 is TGTGCCAGCAGCTTAGGACAGGGCAGGGGAGAGACCCAGTACTTC. It yields the protein CASSLGQGRGETQYF.

The chain is built from TRBV11-2 and TRBJ2-1, with unresolved D. Germline CDR1 and CDR2: SGHAT and FQNNGV. CDR3 length equals 15 residues. Trimming stripped 4 bases from V and 2 bases from J, with 12 bases between. The CDR3 nucleotides read TGTGCCAGCAGCTCCCTGGCGGCAGCCTACAATGAGCAGTTCTTC. Translated, it gives CASSSLAAAYNEQFF.

As for this clone: Sequence at one end of the junction differs from germline and may be a read error. The chain couples TRBV27 to TRBJ1-2, with D possibly TRBD1 on 5 matching bases. Per the germline V gene, CDR1 is MNHEY and CDR2 is SMNVEV (reference sequence). The CDR3 consists of 12 residues. CDR3 nucleotides: TGTGCCAGCAGTCTATCAGGGTATGGCTACACCTTC. This gives the protein CASSLSGYGYTF.

This chain joins TRBV6-2 or TRBV6-3 and TRBJ2-1; the D is unclear. CDR3 size: 13 residues. With 5 bases removed from V and 9 bases from J, the gap between germline ends came to 14 bases. Germline-derived CDR1 and CDR2 are MNHEY and SVGEGT. CDR3: CASSQVSVGEQFF. The DNA of the CDR3 is TGTGCCAGCAGTCAAGTAAGCGTCGGTGAGCAGTTCTTC.

The chain carries TRBV3-1 (or the pseudogene TRBV3-2) and TRBJ2-3; 11 bases are a match to TRBD2. The junction had 5 bases not matched to a gene; V was cut back by 4 bases and J by 2 bases. The CDR3 totals 16 residues. Looked up from germline, CDR1 is LGHDT and CDR2 is YNNKEL (reference sequence). The CDR3 coding sequence is TGTGCCAGCAGCCTACTAGCGGGAGAGCCCACAGATACGCAGTATTTT. This codes for CASSLLAGEPTDTQYF.

The chain joins TRBV29-1 to TRBJ2-3; 9 bases are a match to TRBD2. Germline CDR1 reads SQVTM; CDR2 reads ANQGSEA. V lost 0 bases to trimming and J lost 3 bases; unmatched junction nucleotides: 4. This CDR3 is 15 amino acids long. CDR3 region: CSVEEVSGRTDTQYF. The CDR3 DNA reads TGCAGCGTTGAAGAGGTTAGCGGGAGAACAGATACGCAGTATTTT.

The chain combines TRBV6-5 with TRBJ1-5, with 8 bases lining up with TRBD1. Unmatched junction bases numbered 6, after V lost 8 bases and J lost 6 bases. The CDR3 covers 13 residues. Germline assignment: CDR1 MNHEY and CDR2 SVGAGI. CDR3 sequence: CASRAGGGQPQHF. For the CDR3, the DNA is TGTGCCAGCCGGGCAGGGGGCGGTCAGCCCCAGCATTTT.

Note on this clone: The germline gene is not matched at one end of the junction; a read error may be the cause. V is TRBV7-7 and J is TRBJ2-1, with 7 bases fitting TRBD1. From germline, CDR1 is SSHAT and CDR2 FNYEAQ (reference sequence). The CDR3 loop spans 13 amino acids. The CDR3 loop is CASSSNRGGEQFF. The CDR3 region has the DNA TGTGCTAGCAGCTCCAACAGGGGCGGTGAGCAGTTCTTC.

The V call is TRBV18, the J call TRBJ1-1; 9 bases fit TRBD1. The CDR3 runs to 16 residues. Germline CDR1 and CDR2: KGHSH and LQKENI. Trimming at V came to 5 bases and at J to 5 bases, leaving 12 bases not matched to a gene. CDR3 coding DNA: TGTGCCAGCTCATCCCTTCCTCCTGACAGGGGGACTGAAGCTTTCTTT. Translating gives CASSSLPPDRGTEAFF.

The V gene is TRBV7-8, the J gene TRBJ2-7, with D perhaps matching TRBD2 (7 bases). In germline, CDR1 is SGHVS, CDR2 FQNEAQ. V lost 5 bases to trimming and J lost 3 bases, with 23 bases between them. This CDR3 has 17 amino acids. The CDR3 sequence is CASSPQGSGTLSYEQYF. For the CDR3, the DNA is TGTGCCAGCAGCCCCCAGGGGAGCGGGACATTAAGCTACGAGCAGTACTTC.

The CDR3 region has the DNA TGTGCCAGCAGCCAGGGGCAGGGGCGTGAAAAACTGTTTTTT. This translates into CASSQGQGREKLFF. The chain has TRBV7-9 and TRBJ1-4; maybe TRBD1 (6 bases). CDR1 is SEHNR and CDR2 is FQNEAQ in the germline V gene (reference sequence). V was cut by 5 bases and J by 7 bases, with 14 bases left in between. This CDR3 has 14 residues.

The chain couples TRBV4-1 to TRBJ2-1, with 11 bases that match TRBD1. The CDR3 runs 21 residues. Losses at the gene ends were 4 bases for V and 9 bases for J; bases not matched to a gene: 26. Per germline, CDR1 MGHRA and CDR2 YSYEKL. CDR3 nucleotides: TGCGCCAGCAGCCTTCTAGGGACAGGGGGGCCCGGACTGGTCCCCTCAATTGAGCAGTTCTTC. Protein: CASSLLGTGGPGLVPSIEQFF.

The V gene is TRBV12-3 or TRBV12-4, the J gene TRBJ1-2; D remains ambiguous. This CDR3 has 11 residues. The germline V and J ends were trimmed by 8 bases and 8 bases, with 12 bases remaining between them. The DNA for the CDR3 is TGTGCCAGCGTCGGACTGAGGGGCTACACCTTC. Encoded protein: CASVGLRGYTF.

On this clone: The same CDR3 can be traced to other DNA sequences in this sample. The rearrangement links TRBV7-9 to TRBJ1-1; 9 nucleotides align to TRBD1. J gave up 1 base and V 5 bases, and 2 bases lay outside the gene matches. CDR1 is SEHNR and CDR2 is FQNEAQ in the germline V gene (reference sequence). The CDR3 is 14 residues long. CDR3 DNA: TGTGCCAGCAGCCGGGACAGGGCGAACACTGAAGCTTTCTTT. Translating it yields CASSRDRANTEAFF.